This T cell receptor (beta chain) is from a study of T and B cells in COVID-19 patients. As for the study in general: Critical illness requiring mechanical ventilation or extracorporeal membrane oxygenation affected about 60% of the roughly 20 active-infection patients.

This clonotype occurred a few times. The antigen is undetermined. Notes on the study in general: At recovery TRB diversity and richness exceeded healthy donors, after highly clonal active COVID-19 repertoires. In COVID-19 patients, T cell receptor beta variable and joining gene use was reportedly strongly skewed.

TRB rearrangements were amplified by multiplex PCR with BIOMED2 TRB-A/B primers. In TCRdb, the multiplex PCR reads were re-called with MiXCR into one record per CDR3 protein. The repertoire holds around 11,000 distinct CDR3 sequences, with roughly 30% as singletons. With V trimmed by 5 bases and J by 3 bases, 9 bases remained unmatched. CDR3 length: 14 residues. Germline loops: CDR1 SQVTM, CDR2 ANQGSEA. Blood genomic DNA input for TRB amplification was roughly 250-500 ng. The sample was blood. The V call is TRBV29-1, the J call TRBJ1-1, with 7 bases that match TRBD1. This receptor was taken from a human donor with active COVID-19. CDR3 loop: CSVLANRGYTEAFF. The CDR3 DNA sequence: TGCAGCGTTTTGGCCAACAGGGGATACACTGAAGCTTTCTTT.